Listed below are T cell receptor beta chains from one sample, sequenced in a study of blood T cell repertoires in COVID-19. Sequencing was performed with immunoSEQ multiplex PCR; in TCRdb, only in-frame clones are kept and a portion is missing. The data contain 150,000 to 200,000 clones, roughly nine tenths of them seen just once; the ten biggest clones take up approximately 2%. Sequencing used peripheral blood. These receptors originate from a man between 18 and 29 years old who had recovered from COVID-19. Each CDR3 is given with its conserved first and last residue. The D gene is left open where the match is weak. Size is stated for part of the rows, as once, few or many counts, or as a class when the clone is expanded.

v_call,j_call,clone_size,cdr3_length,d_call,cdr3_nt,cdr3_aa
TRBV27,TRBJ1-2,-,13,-,TGTGCCAGCAGTTCCCACAGGGCGGGTGGCTACACCTTC,CASSSHRAGGYTF
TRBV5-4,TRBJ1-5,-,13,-,TGTGCCAGCAGCTTATATGGCAATCAGCCCCAGCATTTT,CASSLYGNQPQHF
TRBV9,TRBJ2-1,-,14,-,TGTGCCACCGGAACCGGGAGCTCCTACAATGAGCAGTTCTTC,CATGTGSSYNEQFF
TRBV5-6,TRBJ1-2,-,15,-,TGTGCCAGCAGCCAAACGGGGGGGCGCTGGGATGGCTACACCTTC,CASSQTGGRWDGYTF
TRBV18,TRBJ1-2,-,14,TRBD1,TGTGCCAGCTCACCCCCGGGACAGTCCTATGGCTACACCTTC,CASSPPGQSYGYTF
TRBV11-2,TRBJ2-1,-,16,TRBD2,TGTGCCAGCAGCTTAGAAAGCCTAGCGGGTTACAATGAGCAGTTCTTC,CASSLESLAGYNEQFF
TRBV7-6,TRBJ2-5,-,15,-,TGTGCCAGCAGCTCGGCTACAGGACATCAAGAGACCCAGTACTTC,CASSSATGHQETQYF
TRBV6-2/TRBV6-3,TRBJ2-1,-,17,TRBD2,TGTGCCAGCAGTTACCCCAGCGGGATGAGCTCCTACAATGAGCAGTTCTTC,CASSYPSGMSSYNEQFF
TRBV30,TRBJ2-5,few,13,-,TGTGCCTGGAGTTCAGGGCTCCAAGAGACCCAGTACTTC,CAWSSGLQETQYF
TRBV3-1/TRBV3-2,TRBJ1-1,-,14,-,TGTGCCAGCAGCCCTCTGACGGGGAACACTGAAGCTTTCTTT,CASSPLTGNTEAFF
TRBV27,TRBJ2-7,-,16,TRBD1,TGTGCCAGCAGTTTAAGGTCGACCGGGACAGGGGTCGAGCAGTACTTC,CASSLRSTGTGVEQYF
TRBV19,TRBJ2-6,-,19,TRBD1,TGTGCCAGTAGTACCTATTCGACAGGGGGCGGTTCTGGGGCCAACGTCCTGACTTTC,CASSTYSTGGGSGANVLTF
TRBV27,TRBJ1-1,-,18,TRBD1,TGTGCCAGCAGTCTTACGGGGACAGGATTTTTCATGAACACTGAAGCTTTCTTT,CASSLTGTGFFMNTEAFF
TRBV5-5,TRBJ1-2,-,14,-,TGTGCCAGCAGCTTTGGACAGCAAAACTATGGCTACACCTTC,CASSFGQQNYGYTF
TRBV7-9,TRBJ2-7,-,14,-,TGTGCCAGCAGCTTAAGGGGCGGGAATGCCGAGCAGTACTTC,CASSLRGGNAEQYF
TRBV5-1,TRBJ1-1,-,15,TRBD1,TGCGCCAGCAGCTTGGGGGACAGCTCGAACACTGAAGCTTTCTTT,CASSLGDSSNTEAFF
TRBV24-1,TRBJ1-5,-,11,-,TGTGCCACCAGTGACTCGGGGCCCCAGCATTTT,CATSDSGPQHF
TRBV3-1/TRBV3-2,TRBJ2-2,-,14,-,TGTGCCAGCAGCCAAAGACTAGTCACCGGGGAGCTGTTTTTT,CASSQRLVTGELFF
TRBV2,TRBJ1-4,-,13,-,TGTGCCAGCAGGGACAATCTATATGAAAAACTGTTTTTT,CASRDNLYEKLFF
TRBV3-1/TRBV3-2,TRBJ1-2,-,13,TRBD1,TGTGCCAGCAGCCAAGGGCAGGGGGGAGGCTACACCTTC,CASSQGQGGGYTF
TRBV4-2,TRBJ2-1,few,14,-,TGTGCCAGCAGCCCAACGGGATCCTACAATGAGCAGTTCTTC,CASSPTGSYNEQFF
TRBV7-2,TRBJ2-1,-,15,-,TGTGCCAGCAGCTTAGAAGCGGGTGAGTACAATGAGCAGTTCTTC,CASSLEAGEYNEQFF
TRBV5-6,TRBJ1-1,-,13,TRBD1,TGTGCCAGCAGTCGGGACAGAAGGGCTGAAGCTTTCTTT,CASSRDRRAEAFF
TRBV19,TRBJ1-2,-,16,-,TGTGCCAGTAGTAAAACTAGACGGGCTGGAGACTATGGCTACACCTTC,CASSKTRRAGDYGYTF
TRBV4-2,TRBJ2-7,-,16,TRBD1,TGTGCCAGCAGCCACAACGGCCCCAGGGGGCCCTACGAGCAGTACTTC,CASSHNGPRGPYEQYF
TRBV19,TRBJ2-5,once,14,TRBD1,TGTGCCAGTAGGGATACAGGGGGCAAAGAGACCCAGTACTTC,CASRDTGGKETQYF
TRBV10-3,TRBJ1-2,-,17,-,TGTGCCATCAGTGAGCGGGCGGGTGGGGGCCTTAACTATGGCTACACCTTC,CAISERAGGGLNYGYTF
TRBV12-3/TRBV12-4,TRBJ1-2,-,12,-,TGTGCCAGCAGTTCGAAGGGGTCGGGCTACACCTTC,CASSSKGSGYTF
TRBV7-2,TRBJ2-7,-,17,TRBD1,TGTGCCAGCAGCTTATTATGGGTTGACAGGGGGTACTACGAGCAGTACTTC,CASSLLWVDRGYYEQYF
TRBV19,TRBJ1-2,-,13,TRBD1,TGTGCCAGTAAAGCAGAGGGGGCGGATGGCTACACCTTC,CASKAEGADGYTF
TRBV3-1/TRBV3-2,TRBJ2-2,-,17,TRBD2,TGTGCCAGCAGCCTGGGACTAGCGGGAACTCTACCCGGGGAGCTGTTTTTT,CASSLGLAGTLPGELFF
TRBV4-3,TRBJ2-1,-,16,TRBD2,TGCGCCAGCAGCCAGTCTAGCGGGAGTTCGTACAATGAGCAGTTCTTC,CASSQSSGSSYNEQFF
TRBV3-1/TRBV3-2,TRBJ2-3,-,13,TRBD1,TGTGCCACCAATGCAGGGGGCCCAGATACGCAGTATTTT,CATNAGGPDTQYF
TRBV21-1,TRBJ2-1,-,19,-,TGTGCCAGCAGCAAAGCGGGACTAGCGGGAGGGCCCTCCCACAATGAGCAGTTCTTC,CASSKAGLAGGPSHNEQFF
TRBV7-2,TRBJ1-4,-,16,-,TGTGCCAGCAGCTCGACAGGTTCCTCAACTAATGAAAAACTGTTTTTT,CASSSTGSSTNEKLFF
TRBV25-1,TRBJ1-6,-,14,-,TGTGCCAGCAGTGAAACAGGTTATAATTCACCCCTCCACTTT,CASSETGYNSPLHF
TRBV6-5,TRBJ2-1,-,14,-,TGTGCCAGCAGTTCCCCTGGGGCTGGCTATGAGCAGTTCTTC,CASSSPGAGYEQFF
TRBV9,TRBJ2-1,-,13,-,TGTGCCAGCAGCGTAGTTCGGGTCGGTGAGCAGTTCTTC,CASSVVRVGEQFF
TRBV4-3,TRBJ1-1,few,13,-,TGCGCCAGCAGCCAAGGTGTGGGACTAGAAGCTTTCTTT,CASSQGVGLEAFF
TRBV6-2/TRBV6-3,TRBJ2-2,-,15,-,TGTGCCAGCAGTGGCCTTGGTGCGAACACCGGGGAGCTGTTTTTT,CASSGLGANTGELFF
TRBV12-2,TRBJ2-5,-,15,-,TGTGCAAGTCGCAAACCGGGGACTGACCAGGAGACCCAGTACTTC,CASRKPGTDQETQYF
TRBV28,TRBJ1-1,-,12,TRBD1,TGTGCCAGCACCCTAACCCAGGGGGGAGCTTTCTTT,CASTLTQGGAFF
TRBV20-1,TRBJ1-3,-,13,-,TGCAGTGCCAGTCCAGGGTCTGGAAACACCATATATTTT,CSASPGSGNTIYF
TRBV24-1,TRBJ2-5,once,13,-,TGTGCCACCGGGGACGGACTAGGGGGGACCCAGTACTTC,CATGDGLGGTQYF